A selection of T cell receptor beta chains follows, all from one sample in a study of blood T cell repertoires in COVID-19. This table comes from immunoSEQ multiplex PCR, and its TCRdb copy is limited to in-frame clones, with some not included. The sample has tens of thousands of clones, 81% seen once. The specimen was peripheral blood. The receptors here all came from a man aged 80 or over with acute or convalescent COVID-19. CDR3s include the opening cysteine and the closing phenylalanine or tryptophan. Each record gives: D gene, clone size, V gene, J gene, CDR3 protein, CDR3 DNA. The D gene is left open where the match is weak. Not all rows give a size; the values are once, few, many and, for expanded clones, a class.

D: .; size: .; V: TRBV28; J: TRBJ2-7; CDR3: CASSTRVEQYF; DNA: TGTGCCAGCAGTACCAGGGTCGAGCAGTACTTC
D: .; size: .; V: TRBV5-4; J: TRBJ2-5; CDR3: CASSSGGSQETQYF; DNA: TGTGCCAGCAGCTCGGGGGGCAGTCAAGAGACCCAGTACTTC
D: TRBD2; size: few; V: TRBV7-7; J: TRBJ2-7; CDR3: CASSPGLAGDGSYEQYF; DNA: TGTGCTAGCAGCCCCGGACTAGCGGGAGATGGGTCCTACGAGCAGTACTTC
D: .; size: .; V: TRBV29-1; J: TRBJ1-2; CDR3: CSVDAGYGYTF; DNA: TGCAGCGTTGATGCCGGTTATGGCTACACCTTC
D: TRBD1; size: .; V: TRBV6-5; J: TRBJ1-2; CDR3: CASSPGTANYGYTF; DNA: TGTGCCAGCAGTCCCGGGACAGCTAACTATGGCTACACCTTC
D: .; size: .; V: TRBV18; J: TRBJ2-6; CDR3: CASSGGSGANVLTF; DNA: TGTGCCAGCTCAGGAGGGTCTGGGGCCAACGTCCTGACTTTC
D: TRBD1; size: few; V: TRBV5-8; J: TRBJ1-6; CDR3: CASSPRQGGTPLHF; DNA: TGTGCCAGCAGCCCGAGACAGGGGGGAACACCCCTCCACTTT
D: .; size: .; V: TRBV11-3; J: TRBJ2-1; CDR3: CASSPGQSYNEQFF; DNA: TGTGCCAGCAGCCCAGGACAGTCTTACAATGAGCAGTTCTTC
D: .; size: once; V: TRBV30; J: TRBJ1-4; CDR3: CAWSRQGNEKLFF; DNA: TGTGCCTGGAGTCGTCAGGGGAATGAAAAACTGTTTTTT
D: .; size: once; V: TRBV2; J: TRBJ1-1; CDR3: CASSARRIENTEAFF; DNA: TGTGCCAGCAGTGCCAGGCGAATCGAGAACACTGAAGCTTTCTTT
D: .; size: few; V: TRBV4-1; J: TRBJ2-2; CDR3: CASSQDWSGSGELFF; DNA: TGCGCCAGCAGCCAAGATTGGTCGGGAAGCGGGGAGCTGTTTTTT
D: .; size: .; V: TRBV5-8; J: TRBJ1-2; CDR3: CASSWGGRQGYTF; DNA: TGTGCCAGCAGCTGGGGCGGTCGGCAAGGCTACACCTTC
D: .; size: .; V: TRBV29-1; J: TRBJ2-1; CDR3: CSVDGYNEQFF; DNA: TGCAGCGTTGACGGTTACAATGAGCAGTTCTTC
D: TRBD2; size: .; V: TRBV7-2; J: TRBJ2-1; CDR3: CASSKGLAGGTNEQFF; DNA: TGTGCCAGCAGCAAGGGACTAGCGGGAGGAACGAATGAGCAGTTCTTC
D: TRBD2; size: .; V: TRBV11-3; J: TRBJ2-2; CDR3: CASSFSGGRSGELFF; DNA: TGTGCCAGCAGCTTTTCGGGGGGTCGGAGCGGGGAGCTGTTTTTT
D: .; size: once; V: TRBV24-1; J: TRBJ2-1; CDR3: CATSDSRGSGNEQFF; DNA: TGTGCCACCAGTGATTCACGGGGTTCGGGCAATGAGCAGTTCTTC
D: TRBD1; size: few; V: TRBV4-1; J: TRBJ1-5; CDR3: CASSQTGGSNQPQHF; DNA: TGCGCCAGCAGCCAGACAGGGGGCAGCAATCAGCCCCAGCATTTT
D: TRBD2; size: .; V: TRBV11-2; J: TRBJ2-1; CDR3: CASSLTSGTYNEQFF; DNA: TGTGCCAGCAGCTTAACTAGCGGGACCTACAATGAGCAGTTCTTC
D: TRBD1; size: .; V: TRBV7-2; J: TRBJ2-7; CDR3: CASSPRDRNSYEQYF; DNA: TGTGCCAGCAGCCCCCGGGACAGGAACTCCTACGAGCAGTACTTC
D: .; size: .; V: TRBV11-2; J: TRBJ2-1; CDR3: CASSFDSYNEQFF; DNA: TGTGCCAGCAGCTTCGACAGCTACAATGAGCAGTTCTTC
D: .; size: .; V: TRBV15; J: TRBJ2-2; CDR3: CATSREQGELFF; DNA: TGTGCCACCAGCAGAGAACAGGGGGAGCTGTTTTTT
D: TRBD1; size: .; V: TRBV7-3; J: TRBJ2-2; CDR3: CASSLGTVSTGELFF; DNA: TGTGCCAGCAGCTTAGGGACAGTCTCCACCGGGGAGCTGTTTTTT
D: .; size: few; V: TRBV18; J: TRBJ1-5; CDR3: CASSRAVNQPQHF; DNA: TGTGCCAGCTCACGGGCTGTAAATCAGCCCCAGCATTTT
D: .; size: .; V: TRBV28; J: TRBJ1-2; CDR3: CASSSNGYTF; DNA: TGTGCCAGCAGTTCTAATGGCTACACCTTC
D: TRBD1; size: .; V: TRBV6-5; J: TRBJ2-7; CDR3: CASGETGAYEQYF; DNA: TGTGCCAGTGGGGAGACAGGGGCCTACGAGCAGTACTTC
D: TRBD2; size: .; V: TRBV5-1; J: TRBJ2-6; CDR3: CASSSYSGSVSGANVLTF; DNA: TGCGCCAGCAGCTCCTATAGCGGGTCGGTCTCTGGGGCCAACGTCCTGACTTTC
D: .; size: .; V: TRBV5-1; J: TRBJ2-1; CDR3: CASSFSLIPLSYNEQFF; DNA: TGCGCCAGCAGCTTTTCCCTAATACCTCTGTCCTACAATGAGCAGTTCTTC
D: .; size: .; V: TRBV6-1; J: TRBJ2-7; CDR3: CASSEAGHPYEQYF; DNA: TGTGCCAGCAGTGAAGCGGGACACCCCTACGAGCAGTACTTC
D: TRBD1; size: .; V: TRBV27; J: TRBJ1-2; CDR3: CASIGQDGTGYYGYTF; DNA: TGTGCCAGCATTGGGCAGGATGGGACAGGGTACTATGGCTACACCTTC
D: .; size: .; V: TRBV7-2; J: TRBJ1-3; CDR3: CASSLALNRRSGNTIYF; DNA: TGTGCCAGCAGCTTAGCCCTGAACAGGCGCTCTGGAAACACCATATATTTT
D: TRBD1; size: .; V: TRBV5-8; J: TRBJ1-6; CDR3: CASSSFFGTDNSPLHF; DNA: TGTGCCAGCAGCTCCTTCTTCGGGACAGATAATTCACCCCTCCACTTT
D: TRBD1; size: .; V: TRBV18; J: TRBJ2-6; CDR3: CASSQPGQGTSGANVLTF; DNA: TGTGCCAGCTCACAACCGGGACAGGGAACTTCTGGGGCCAACGTCCTGACTTTC